This passage covers 10 T cell receptor beta chains from one sample sequenced in a study of response to subunit inactivated influenza vaccine. TCRdb passed the RT-PCR reads through MiXCR, listing each CDR3 protein once. The sample yields some 520,000 distinct CDR3 sequences, about 15% seen once. The sample in question was CD4+ T cells sorted from PBMCs, obtained around 25 months after vaccination. These receptors were collected from a man between 50 and 69 years old who received an inactivated influenza vaccine.

This clonotype was detected only a few times. The V gene is TRBV7-9, the J gene TRBJ2-3; perhaps TRBD1 as D (6 bases). Germline V gene lookup returns CDR1 SEHNR and CDR2 FQNEAQ (reference sequence). V gave up 4 bases and J gave up 1 base, with 12 bases separating them. The CDR3 extends over 15 amino acids. The CDR3: CASSYRAPGTDTQYF. In DNA, the CDR3 is TGTGCCAGCAGCTACAGGGCACCCGGCACAGATACGCAGTATTTT. Using reference TRBV7-9 and TRBJ2-3 for the parts outside the CDR3, the full variable domain is DTGVSQNPRHKITKRGQNVTFRCDPISEHNRLYWYRQTLGQGPEFLTYFQNEAQLEKSRLLSDRFSAERPKGSFSTLEIQRTEQGDSAMYLCASSYRAPGTDTQYFGPGTRLTVL.

The chain uses TRBV2 and TRBJ2-5; D might be TRBD1 (5 bases). Trimming pared 6 bases from V and 2 bases from J, leaving 10 bases between. The V gene's germline CDR1 is SNHLY and CDR2 FYNNEI. CDR3 length: 13 amino acids. CDR3 sequence (DNA): TGTGCCAGCAGCCAGGGTTGGCAAGAGACCCAGTACTTC. Protein: CASSQGWQETQYF.

This clonotype has more than one count but fewer than ten. The chain links TRBV6-1 to TRBJ1-5; the D gene is possibly TRBD1 (6 bases). The CDR3 sequence is 14 residues long. Germline V lookup: CDR1 MNHNS, CDR2 SASEGT. Trimming pared 6 bases from V and 7 bases from J, leaving 16 bases between. CDR3 nucleotides: TGTGCCAGCAGACCTGAAACCGGGGGCCAGCCCCAGCATTTT. Amino acid sequence: CASRPETGGQPQHF.

This clonotype was detected many times. DNA of the CDR3: TGTGCCAGCAGTTTCGGGCCTGTCGGCGGGAGGATACCCTACAATGAGCAGTTCTTC. It yields the protein CASSFGPVGGRIPYNEQFF. The chain carries TRBV12-3 or TRBV12-4 and TRBJ2-1; the match to TRBD2 covers 8 bases. V shed 3 bases and J 2 bases; nucleotides not matched to a gene: 15. The CDR3 consists of 19 residues.

This clonotype was picked up a small number of times. This chain uses TRBV3-1 with TRBJ2-2; D perhaps matches TRBD1 (5 bases). V dropped 3 bases and J dropped 8 bases, with 10 bases sitting between them. This CDR3 is built from 13 residues. The germline CDR1 and CDR2 sequences are LGHDT and YNNKEL (reference sequence). CDR3 bases: TGTGCCAGCAGCCACCAGGGTATAGGGGAGCTGTTTTTT. Amino acid sequence: CASSHQGIGELFF.

This clonotype was observed a handful of times. This chain joins TRBV5-1 and TRBJ2-4, with D maybe TRBD2 (5 bases). This CDR3 region has 13 residues. Trimming took 3 bases from V and 9 from J, leaving 13 bases between them. Per germline, CDR1 SGHRS and CDR2 YFSETQ. Here the CDR3 DNA reads TGCGCCAGCAGCTCCGGAAATGAGGGCATTCAGTACTTC. Translation gives CASSSGNEGIQYF.

The chain combines TRBV5-1 with TRBJ2-1; TRBD1 is a possible D gene (10 bases). The CDR3 has 20 residues. Germline CDR1 reads SGHRS; CDR2 reads YFSETQ. The V end lost 4 bases, the J end lost 2 bases, and 28 bases lay between the germline ends. The CDR3 region is CASSPGQGVWTSDPYNEQFF. The DNA for the CDR3 is TGCGCCAGCAGCCCAGGACAGGGGGTATGGACTAGCGATCCCTACAATGAGCAGTTCTTC. Complete variable domain (other parts from reference TRBV5-1 and TRBJ2-1): KAGVTQTPRYLIKTRGQQVTLSCSPISGHRSVSWYQQTPGQGLQFLFEYFSETQRNKGNFPGRFSGRQFSNSRSEMNVSTLELGDSALYLCASSPGQGVWTSDPYNEQFFGPGTRLTVL.

The chain couples TRBV12-3 or TRBV12-4 to TRBJ1-4; 8 bases fit TRBD1. After removal of 4 bases from V and 11 bases from J, the junction contained 6 bases not matched to a gene. The CDR3 length is 13 residues. The CDR3 region has the DNA TGTGCCAGCAGTTCATCGAACAGGGGGAAACTGTTTTTT. It encodes CASSSSNRGKLFF.

V gene TRBV20-1 combines with J gene TRBJ1-1; 7 bases are a match to TRBD1. CDR1 is DFQATT, CDR2 SNEGSKA, per germline (reference sequence). The V segment lost 0 bases and the J segment 1 base; nucleotides outside the gene matches: 11. The CDR3 spans 17 residues. CDR3 in amino acids: CSARDRVKGQANTEAFF. In nucleotides, the CDR3 is TGCAGTGCTAGAGATCGAGTTAAAGGACAGGCGAACACTGAAGCTTTCTTT.

In DNA, the CDR3 is TGTGCCAGCAGCTTAGCGGGCTCTACGCAGTATTTT. This sequence encodes CASSLAGSTQYF. The genes are TRBV7-6 and TRBJ2-3, with no clear D. The CDR3 extends over 12 amino acids. Germline V gene data show CDR1 as SGHVS and CDR2 as FNYEAQ. V was pared by 0 bases and J by 8 bases, with 6 bases between.